Sequencing of this TCR beta chain was carried out in a study of blood T cell repertoires in COVID-19. The repertoire was sequenced with immunoSEQ multiplex PCR; TCRdb's copy has only in-frame clones and lacks some. The table lists around 57,000 clones, roughly 87% of them singletons, with approximately 20% in the top ten. CDR1 and CDR2 (germline): MNHEY, SVGAGI. Trimming took off 6 bases at V and 2 bases at J, with 11 bases between the two ends. The CDR3 runs to 14 residues. This TCR came from a woman at least 80 years old with COVID-19, enrolled during active disease. The chain links TRBV6-5 to TRBJ1-5, with D hard to call. Sequencing used peripheral blood. The CDR3 nucleotides read TGTGCCAGCAGGTCCGGGTCGGGCAATCAGCCCCAGCATTTT. Translation gives CASRSGSGNQPQHF.